This TCR beta chain originates from a study of shared clonotypes between healthy human individuals. Libraries were prepared by immunoSEQ multiplex PCR; TCRdb keeps only in-frame clonotypes and omits some of them. The sample has 2,100,000 or so clones, more than 90% seen once. The V end lost 5 bases, the J end lost 0 bases, and 14 bases lay between the germline ends. Germline loops: CDR1 SGHAT, CDR2 FQNNGV. CDR3 length equals 15 residues. This clone was recorded only once. Its target is unknown. Findings and limits, study-wide: Despite large depth, sorted-subset datasets appeared incompletely sequenced. Non-shared clonotypes displayed generation probabilities falling below those of clonotypes present in all four donors.

The chain recombines TRBV11-2 with TRBJ2-7; D might be TRBD1 or TRBD2, each matching 7 bases. The receptor was isolated from a man aged 18 to 29 in good health. Sequenced sample: naive CD4+ T cells sorted from blood. Specified subset: CD45RA+ positively selected. The CDR3 coding sequence is TGTGCCAGCAGCGGGAGGGACAGCAGCTCCTACGAGCAGTACTTC. Its translation: CASSGRDSSSYEQYF.